This T cell receptor beta chain appears in the sequencing data of a study of multiple sclerosis patients with progressive multifocal leukoencephalopathy. Only in-frame clones appear in the TCRdb table, and some are missing; sequencing was by immunoSEQ multiplex PCR. Among about 30,000 clones, 80% to 95% were seen once, and the ten largest hold about 1.8%. Study observations and caveats: Findings may reflect JC virus infection or just general immunocompromise. Most PML patients had lower entropy, suggesting less diverse TRB repertoires.

Documented time point: before natalizumab initiation. T0 refers to blood drawn before natalizumab was first infused. Trimming removed 1 base from V and 7 bases from J, with 12 bases in between. The CDR3 covers 14 residues. Germline values: CDR1 SGHRS, CDR2 YFSETQ. Concerning this clone: The antigen remains undetermined.

The chain recombines TRBV5-1 with TRBJ1-5, with TRBD1 as a possible D gene (5 bases). Material for sequencing was PBMCs. The sequence was collected from a man aged 25 to 40 with multiple sclerosis. In nucleotides, the CDR3 is TGCGCCAGCAGCTTGAGCGCAGGGCGCCAGCCCCAGCATTTT. Translation: CASSLSAGRQPQHF.